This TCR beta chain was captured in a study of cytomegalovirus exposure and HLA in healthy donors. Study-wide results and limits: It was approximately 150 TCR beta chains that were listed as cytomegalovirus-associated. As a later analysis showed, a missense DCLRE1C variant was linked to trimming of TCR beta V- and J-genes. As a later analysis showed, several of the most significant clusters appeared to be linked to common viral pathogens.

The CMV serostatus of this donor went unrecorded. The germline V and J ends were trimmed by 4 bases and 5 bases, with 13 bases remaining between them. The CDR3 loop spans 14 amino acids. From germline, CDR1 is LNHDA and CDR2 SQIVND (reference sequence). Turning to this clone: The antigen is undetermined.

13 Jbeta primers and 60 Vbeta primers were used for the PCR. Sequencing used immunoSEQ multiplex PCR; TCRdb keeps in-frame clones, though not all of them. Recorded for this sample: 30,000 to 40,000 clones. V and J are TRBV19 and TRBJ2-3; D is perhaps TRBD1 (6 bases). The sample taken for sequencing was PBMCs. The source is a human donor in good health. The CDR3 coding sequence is TGTGCCAGTAGTAGGGACATTTCCAAAGATACGCAGTATTTT. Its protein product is CASSRDISKDTQYF.